This TCR beta chain was captured by sequencing in a study of cytomegalovirus exposure and HLA in healthy donors. A note on this clone: Its specificity is unknown.

This CDR3 is built from 16 residues. With 2 bases clipped from V and 4 bases from J, the junction kept 9 bases outside the gene matches. CDR1 and CDR2 from the germline V gene are SGHVS and FQNEAQ. Points from the study as a whole: Earlier analysis found most TCR beta V segments productive about 90% or about 30% of the time. An assumption of roughly uniform sequencing depth across donors underlay the presence/absence analyses.

The PCR contained 60 Vbeta and 13 Jbeta primers. The repertoire was sequenced with immunoSEQ multiplex PCR; TCRdb's copy has only in-frame clones and lacks some. Among some 200,000 clones listed, roughly 88% were seen once. The material sequenced was PBMCs. The chain employs TRBV7-8 and TRBJ1-2; TRBD1 agrees at 8 bases. The clonotype comes from a boy between 2 and 10 years old in good health and CMV-seronegative. CDR3 bases: TGTGCCAGCAGCTTAACGGCCCCGGACAGGGCCTATGGCTACACCTTC. Its translation is CASSLTAPDRAYGYTF.